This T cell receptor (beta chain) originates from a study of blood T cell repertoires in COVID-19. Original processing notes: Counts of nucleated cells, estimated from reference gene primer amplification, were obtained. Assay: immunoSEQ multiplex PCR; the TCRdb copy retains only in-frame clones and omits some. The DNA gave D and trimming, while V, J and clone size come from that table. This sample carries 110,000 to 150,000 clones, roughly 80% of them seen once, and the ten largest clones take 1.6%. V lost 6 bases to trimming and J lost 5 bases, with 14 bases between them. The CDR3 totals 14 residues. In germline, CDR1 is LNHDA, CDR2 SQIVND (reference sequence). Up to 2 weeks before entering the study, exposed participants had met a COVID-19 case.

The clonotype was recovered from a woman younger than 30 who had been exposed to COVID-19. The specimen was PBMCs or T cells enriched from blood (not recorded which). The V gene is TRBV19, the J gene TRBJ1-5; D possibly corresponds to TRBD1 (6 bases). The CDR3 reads CASRVQGFHQPQHF. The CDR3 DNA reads TGTGCCAGTAGAGTACAGGGATTTCATCAGCCCCAGCATTTT.